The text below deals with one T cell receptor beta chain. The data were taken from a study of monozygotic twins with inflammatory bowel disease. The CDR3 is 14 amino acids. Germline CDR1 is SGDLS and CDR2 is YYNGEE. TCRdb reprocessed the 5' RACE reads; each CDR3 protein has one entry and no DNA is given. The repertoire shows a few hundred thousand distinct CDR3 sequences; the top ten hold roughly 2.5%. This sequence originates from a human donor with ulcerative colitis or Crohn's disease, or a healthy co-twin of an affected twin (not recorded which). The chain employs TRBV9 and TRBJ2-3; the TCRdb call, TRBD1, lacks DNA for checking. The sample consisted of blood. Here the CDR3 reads CASSVDAGTDTQYF.